These 17 T cell receptor beta chains were sequenced from one sample in a study of cytomegalovirus exposure and HLA in healthy donors. The PCR was carried out with 60 Vbeta primers and 13 Jbeta primers. Sequencing used immunoSEQ multiplex PCR; TCRdb keeps in-frame clones, though not all of them. Across 65,000 to 90,000 clones, the top ten clones capture over 3% of the sample. The material sequenced was PBMCs. These receptors originate from a female donor in good health and CMV-seropositive.

V and J are TRBV7-6 and TRBJ2-3; the match to TRBD2 covers 11 bases. There are 15 residues in the CDR3. Germline trimming cut 8 bases from V and 5 bases from J; bases unmatched to any gene: 9. Germline CDR1 is SGHVS and CDR2 is FNYEAQ. CDR3 amino acids: CASRWSSGGEDTQYF. The CDR3 DNA is TGTGCCAGCCGGTGGAGTAGCGGGGGGGAAGATACGCAGTATTTT.

The chain has TRBV7-9 and TRBJ2-1; the match to TRBD2 covers 11 bases. Looked up from germline, CDR1 is SEHNR and CDR2 is FQNEAQ (reference sequence). The trim removed 5 bases at V and 6 bases at J, leaving 6 bases unmatched. There are 15 residues in the CDR3. Here the CDR3 DNA reads TGTGCCAGCAGCAAGACTAGCGGGGCTGCCAATGAGCAGTTCTTC. As protein: CASSKTSGAANEQFF.

This chain connects TRBV7-2 to TRBJ1-2, with TRBD1 matching over 11 bases. Germline assignment: CDR1 SGHTA and CDR2 FQGNSA. V lost 5 bases and J lost 3; bases outside the gene matches: 11. CDR3 length equals 17 residues. CDR3 sequence: CASSPTGGTGGYYGYTF. Here the CDR3 DNA reads TGTGCCAGCAGCCCCACCGGGGGGACAGGGGGTTACTATGGCTACACCTTC.

The V and J genes are TRBV6-5 and TRBJ1-2; no reliable D call. V lost 6 bases and J lost 4, with 18 bases in between. This CDR3 is 15 amino acids long. Per the germline V gene, CDR1 is MNHEY and CDR2 is SVGAGI. Here the CDR3 reads CASSKPGSARYGYTF. The CDR3 nucleotides read TGTGCCAGCAGCAAGCCCGGGTCAGCCCGCTATGGCTACACCTTC.

The chain has TRBV9 and TRBJ2-5, with TRBD2 as a possible D gene (6 bases). This CDR3 has 13 amino acids. From germline, CDR1 is SGDLS and CDR2 YYNGEE. V was clipped by 3 bases and J by 2 bases, with 8 bases between them. The CDR3 loop is CASSGGVQETQYF. The CDR3 region has the DNA TGTGCCAGCAGCGGGGGGGTGCAAGAGACCCAGTACTTC. Complete variable domain (other parts from reference TRBV9 and TRBJ2-5): DSGVTQTPKHLITATGQRVTLRCSPRSGDLSVYWYQQSLDQGLQFLIQYYNGEERAKGNILERFSAQQFPDLHSELNLSSLELGDSALYFCASSGGVQETQYFGPGTRLLVL.

This chain uses TRBV7-2 with TRBJ1-4; D is uncertain. Per germline, CDR1 SGHTA and CDR2 FQGNSA. Trimming shortened V by 4 bases and J by 4 bases, and 10 bases separated the two germline ends. The CDR3 is made up of 14 amino acids. The CDR3 sequence: CASSSRLNNEKLFF. DNA of the CDR3: TGTGCCAGCAGCTCTCGACTGAATAATGAAAAACTGTTTTTT.

The chain uses TRBV5-1 and TRBJ2-7, with D uncertain. From germline, CDR1 is SGHRS and CDR2 YFSETQ. The V end was cut by 3 bases, the J end by 3 bases, with 22 bases between. The length of the CDR3 is 17 residues. The CDR3 region has the DNA TGCGCCAGCAGCTCAGGTTCGAACCTTAGAGCTTGCTACGAGCAGTACTTC. This translates into CASSSGSNLRACYEQYF.

V is TRBV5-6 and J is TRBJ2-3, with 8 bases matching TRBD2. The trim removed 7 bases at V and 8 bases at J, leaving 15 bases unmatched. CDR3 length: 15 amino acids. Germline V gene data show CDR1 as SGHDT and CDR2 as YYEEEE. This chain's CDR3 is CASERPSGLQGTQYF. DNA for the CDR3: TGTGCCAGCGAGAGGCCTAGCGGGTTGCAGGGTACGCAGTATTTT.

V usage is TRBV7-2 and J usage is TRBJ2-7, with 10 bases aligning to TRBD2. CDR1 SGHTA and CDR2 FQGNSA come from the germline V gene. V trimming: 5 bases; J trimming: 3 bases; junction bases outside the gene matches: 7. The CDR3 extends over 15 amino acids. The DNA for the CDR3 is TGTGCCAGCAGCCACCCAACTAGCGGGAACTACGAGCAGTACTTC. As protein: CASSHPTSGNYEQYF.

The genes are TRBV6-5 and TRBJ1-1, with D unclear. The germline V and J ends were trimmed by 5 bases and 9 bases, with 4 bases remaining between them. Germline V gene data show CDR1 as MNHEY and CDR2 as SVGAGI. The CDR3 is made up of 9 amino acids. CDR3 in amino acids: CASSIKAFF. Written as DNA, the CDR3 is TGTGCCAGCAGTATCAAAGCTTTCTTT.

The chain links TRBV4-2 to TRBJ2-2; 10 bases line up with TRBD2. Germline CDR1 and CDR2: LGHNA and YNFKEQ. There are 18 residues in the CDR3. After removal of 1 base from V and 4 bases from J, the junction contained 9 bases not matched to a gene. The CDR3 coding sequence is TGTGCCAGCAGCCAAGGGCTAGCGGGAGCTGAGGTCACCGGGGAGCTGTTTTTT. Its translation: CASSQGLAGAEVTGELFF.

This sequence joins TRBV7-6 and TRBJ2-1, with 9 bases lining up with TRBD1. Germline V gene lookup returns CDR1 SGHVS and CDR2 FNYEAQ. Trimming cost V 1 base and J 3 bases; bases outside gene matches: 1. This CDR3 region has 15 residues. The CDR3 loop is CASSLGDRDYNEQFF. The DNA for the CDR3 is TGTGCCAGCAGCTTAGGGGACAGGGACTACAATGAGCAGTTCTTC.

As for this clone: The CDR3 does not close with the conserved phenylalanine or tryptophan, likely indicating a read error. The limits of the CDR3 on the DNA are not certain, so only TCRdb's listed CDR3 is given. The chain uses TRBV18 and TRBJ2-7; the table's D gene call, TRBD1, was not cross checked with the DNA. The CDR3 is 14 amino acids long, termini counted. Germline V gene data show CDR1 as KGHSH and CDR2 as LQKENI. The CDR3 sequence is CASSPRGQGVAIYL.

The rearrangement uses TRBV15 and TRBJ1-2; D is possibly TRBD1 (6 bases). This CDR3 has 14 residues. The V end was cut by 0 bases, the J end by 4 bases, with 9 bases between. CDR1 is LNHNV and CDR2 is YYDKDF in the germline V gene (reference sequence). The CDR3 sequence is CATSRDLGAYGYTF. DNA of the CDR3: TGTGCCACCAGCAGAGATTTGGGGGCCTATGGCTACACCTTC.

The gene calls are TRBV29-1 and TRBJ2-3; 7 bases match TRBD2. The CDR3 runs 15 residues. Germline V gives CDR1 SQVTM, CDR2 ANQGSEA. V lost 7 bases and J lost 0; bases outside the gene matches: 10. CDR3 bases: TGCAGCGCCTACGGACTAGGGGCTAGCACAGATACGCAGTATTTT. Its protein product is CSAYGLGASTDTQYF.

In regard to this clone: This specimen includes other DNA sequences encoding the same CDR3. V and J are TRBV10-3 and TRBJ1-2; D unresolved. CDR3 length equals 14 residues. Germline V gene lookup returns CDR1 ENHRY and CDR2 SYGVKD. V was pared by 6 bases and J by 6 bases, with 17 bases between. CDR3 nucleotide sequence: TGTGCCATCAGCCCAGGAACGGTGCAAAATGGCTACACCTTC. Amino acid sequence: CAISPGTVQNGYTF.

V is TRBV23-1 and J is TRBJ2-7; 7 bases are a match to TRBD1. TRBV23-1 is identified as an open reading frame with a role that is uncertain. Trimming removed 3 bases from V and 11 bases from J; junction bases left unmatched: 13. The CDR3 has 14 residues. CDR3 in amino acids: CASSQPDPGGIEYF. DNA for the CDR3: TGCGCCAGCAGTCAGCCCGATCCAGGGGGAATCGAGTACTTC.